Below, 31 T cell receptor beta chains from the same sample are listed, as sequenced in a study of post-analysis software for immune sequencing data. Findings of the study overall: TRBV5-6, TRBV5-1 and TRBV20-1 belonged to a set of about five TRBV segments that were more frequent in patients than controls.

What these receptors recognize is not known. Each TCR beta cDNA library carried unique molecular identifiers. TCRdb called the PCR reads again in MiXCR, with one record for every CDR3 protein. The profile shows approximately 770,000 distinct CDR3 sequences, approximately 44% of them singletons. The sequencing sample was made of blood. The receptors derive from a girl aged 10 to 17 with multiple sclerosis.

This clonotype was observed many times. The chain is built from TRBV5-1 and TRBJ2-3, with 9 bases fitting TRBD2. Germline V gives CDR1 SGHRS, CDR2 YFSETQ. The J segment lost 3 bases and the V segment lost 3 bases, leaving 8 bases of the junction unmatched. CDR3 length equals 16 residues. The CDR3 DNA sequence: TGCGCCAGCAGCTCGACAATGACTAGCGGAACAGATACGCAGTATTTT. It specifies CASSSTMTSGTDTQYF.

The V and J genes are TRBV4-3 and TRBJ2-7; 9 nucleotides align to TRBD1. J was trimmed by 4 bases and V by 4 bases; bases with no gene match: 8. Germline V gene data show CDR1 as LGHNA and CDR2 as YSLEER. This CDR3 has 15 amino acids. CDR3 residues: CASSLNRGLAYEQYF. The CDR3 nucleotides read TGCGCCAGCAGCCTAAACAGGGGGCTAGCTTACGAGCAGTACTTC.

This clonotype was recorded a few times. The V call is TRBV6-1, the J call TRBJ2-1; D might be TRBD2 (6 bases). The V gene's germline CDR1 is MNHNS and CDR2 SASEGT. The V gene lost 6 bases and the J gene lost 4 bases, with 13 bases spanning the gap. The CDR3 sequence is 14 residues long. The CDR3 here is CASRVEGLYNEQFF. CDR3 bases: TGTGCCAGCAGGGTGGAGGGACTTTACAATGAGCAGTTCTTC.

The V gene is TRBV9, the J gene TRBJ1-1; TRBD1 matches 8 bases. Germline lookup yields CDR1 SGDLS and CDR2 YYNGEE. V gave up 2 bases and J gave up 0 bases; unmatched junction bases: 3. The CDR3 length is 15 residues. CDR3 nucleotides: TGTGCCAGCAGCGTCCGGACAGGGTTGAACACTGAAGCTTTCTTT. It specifies CASSVRTGLNTEAFF.

This chain connects TRBV20-1 to TRBJ2-5; TRBD2 matches at 7 bases. Unmatched junction bases numbered 20, after V lost 5 bases and J lost 11 bases. Germline CDR1 DFQATT, CDR2 SNEGSKA (reference sequence). This CDR3 spans 15 amino acids. The CDR3 DNA is TGCAGTGCTCGGGGAGCGGGAACGCTTTACGAGGAGCAGTACTTC. Amino acids: CSARGAGTLYEEQYF.

V and J are TRBV20-1 and TRBJ1-2; no reliable D call. V shed 2 bases and J shed 7 bases, with 5 bases lying between them. The CDR3 is 10 residues long. Germline V gene lookup returns CDR1 DFQATT and CDR2 SNEGSKA (reference sequence). The CDR3 bases are TGCAGTGCTAGAATCGGTGGCTACACCTTC. Amino acids: CSARIGGYTF.

This rearrangement joins TRBV5-1 to TRBJ2-3, with TRBD2 identical over 9 bases. From germline, CDR1 is SGHRS and CDR2 YFSETQ. CDR3 length: 17 amino acids. With 3 bases clipped from V and 3 bases from J, the junction kept 11 bases outside the gene matches. This CDR3 reads CASSYSGSRLVTDTQYF. The CDR3, as DNA: TGCGCCAGCAGCTATAGCGGGAGTAGGCTGGTGACAGATACGCAGTATTTT. The full variable domain, completed using reference TRBV5-1 and TRBJ2-3, is KAGVTQTPRYLIKTRGQQVTLSCSPISGHRSVSWYQQTPGQGLQFLFEYFSETQRNKGNFPGRFSGRQFSNSRSEMNVSTLELGDSALYLCASSYSGSRLVTDTQYFGPGTRLTVL.

The V call is TRBV6-1, the J call TRBJ1-2; 9 bases map to TRBD1. CDR1 and CDR2 from the germline V gene are MNHNS and SASEGT. V was clipped by 3 bases and J by 5 bases; unmatched bases: 7. This CDR3 is 15 amino acids long. CDR3: CASSEGQGARYGYTF. The CDR3 DNA reads as TGTGCCAGCAGTGAGGGACAGGGCGCTCGGTATGGCTACACCTTC.

The CDR3 loop reads CASSRKTGGETQYF. CDR3 DNA sequence: TGTGCCAGCAGTCGTAAGACAGGGGGGGAGACCCAGTACTTC. The chain uses TRBV6-5 and TRBJ2-5; 9 bases agree with TRBD1. After removal of 5 bases from V and 5 bases from J, the junction contained 6 bases not matched to a gene. The germline V gene has CDR1 MNHEY and CDR2 SVGAGI. This CDR3 region has 14 residues.

This clonotype was detected only a few times. The V and J genes are TRBV29-1 and TRBJ2-7; D unclear. CDR1 and CDR2 (germline): SQVTM, ANQGSEA. V lost 4 bases to trimming and J lost 1 base, with 14 bases between them. The length of the CDR3 is 14 residues. The CDR3 sequence is CSVASGPASYEQYF. In nucleotides, the CDR3 is TGCAGCGTTGCGTCCGGCCCAGCTTCCTACGAGCAGTACTTC.

The V and J genes are TRBV29-1 and TRBJ1-1, with TRBD1 identical over 9 bases. The CDR3 runs 13 residues. With V trimmed by 7 bases and J by 1 base, 4 bases remained unmatched. The germline V gene has CDR1 SQVTM and CDR2 ANQGSEA. As DNA, the CDR3 is TGCAGCGCAACGACAGGGGGGAACACTGAAGCTTTCTTT. It is translated as CSATTGGNTEAFF.

The sample holds a few counts of this clonotype. The chain employs TRBV7-2 and TRBJ1-1; unclear D gene. The CDR3 is made up of 15 amino acids. The V end was cut by 1 base, the J end by 1 base, with 10 bases between. Germline-derived CDR1 and CDR2 are SGHTA and FQGNSA. The CDR3 reads CASSLVGAQNTEAFF. CDR3 sequence (DNA): TGTGCCAGCAGCTTAGTCGGAGCCCAGAACACTGAAGCTTTCTTT.

In its sample, this clonotype was seen a few times. The chain carries TRBV7-9 and TRBJ2-5; 8 nucleotides align to TRBD1. The CDR3 sequence is 16 residues long. Germline V gives CDR1 SEHNR, CDR2 FQNEAQ (reference sequence). V lost 6 bases to trimming and J lost 1 base; unmatched junction nucleotides: 10. The CDR3 bases are TGTGCCAGCAGACCCCCGGGACAGGCCATCCAAGAGACCCAGTACTTC. Translated, it gives CASRPPGQAIQETQYF. The full variable domain, rest sourced from reference TRBV7-9 and TRBJ2-5, is DTGVSQNPRHKITKRGQNVTFRCDPISEHNRLYWYRQTLGQGPEFLTYFQNEAQLEKSRLLSDRFSAERPKGSFSTLEIQRTEQGDSAMYLCASRPPGQAIQETQYFGPGTRLLVL.

CDR3 loop: CATSSRTSGSGNEQFF. DNA for the CDR3: TGTGCCACCAGCAGCAGGACTAGCGGGAGTGGGAATGAGCAGTTCTTC. This chain links TRBV15 with TRBJ2-1; 13 nucleotides line up with TRBD2. This CDR3 comprises 16 residues. Germline-derived CDR1 and CDR2 are LNHNV and YYDKDF (reference sequence). J lost 7 bases, V lost 3 bases, and 6 bases had no gene match.

The chain is built from TRBV29-1 and TRBJ2-2; TRBD1 matches at 11 bases. The germline CDR1 and CDR2 sequences are SQVTM and ANQGSEA. The CDR3 is made up of 16 amino acids. Germline trimming cut 4 bases from V and 0 bases from J; bases unmatched to any gene: 4. DNA of the CDR3: TGCAGCGTTGGGACAGGGGGCACCGCGAACACCGGGGAGCTGTTTTTT. It specifies CSVGTGGTANTGELFF.

This clonotype occurred a few times. V is TRBV12-3 or TRBV12-4 and J is TRBJ2-1, with D possibly matching TRBD2 (6 bases). The CDR3 sequence is 12 residues long. Trimming took 7 bases from V and 7 from J, leaving 11 bases between them. The CDR3, as DNA: TGTGCCAGCAAGGTTGGGGGGAATGAGCAGTTCTTC. Translated, it gives CASKVGGNEQFF.

V usage is TRBV5-1 and J usage is TRBJ2-3, with D hard to call. V lost 4 bases and J 9 bases, leaving 18 bases between the germline ends. Per the germline V gene, CDR1 is SGHRS and CDR2 is YFSETQ. The CDR3 has 14 amino acids. CDR3 region: CASSRSRPSGTQYF. The DNA for the CDR3 is TGCGCCAGCAGCCGCTCGAGGCCCTCCGGCACGCAGTATTTT.

This clonotype has ten or more counts. The J gene is TRBJ2-1, the V gene TRBV15; 10 bases match TRBD2. The V and J ends lost 0 bases and 10 bases, in that order; junction bases with no gene match: 6. In germline, CDR1 is LNHNV, CDR2 YYDKDF (reference sequence). The CDR3 loop spans 15 amino acids. The CDR3 protein is CATSREGTSAGEQFF. CDR3 DNA: TGTGCCACCAGCAGAGAAGGGACTAGCGCGGGCGAGCAGTTCTTC.

This chain connects TRBV13 to TRBJ2-7; 9 bases are a match to TRBD2. CDR1 is PRHDT and CDR2 is FYEKMQ in the germline V gene (reference sequence). There are 19 residues in the CDR3. The J segment lost 6 bases and the V segment lost 4 bases, leaving 22 bases of the junction unmatched. CDR3 sequence: CASSSLLAGKASSLGEQYF. The CDR3 DNA follows: TGTGCCAGCAGCTCTCTTCTAGCGGGAAAGGCCTCTTCGTTGGGCGAGCAGTACTTC.

The rearrangement joins TRBV28 to TRBJ1-5, with D uncertain. Germline CDR1 reads MDHEN; CDR2 reads SYDVKM. The CDR3 is 16 amino acids. Trimming left V 2 bases short and J 4 bases short, with 15 bases between. The CDR3 reads CASSLMPGFNNQPQHF. The CDR3 DNA sequence: TGTGCCAGCAGTTTAATGCCGGGGTTTAATAATCAGCCCCAGCATTTT.

The chain links TRBV7-2 to TRBJ2-1; no reliable D call. Looked up from germline, CDR1 is SGHTA and CDR2 is FQGNSA. This CDR3 region has 12 residues. V shed 8 bases and J shed 3 bases, with 8 bases lying between them. CDR3 region: CASLLNYNEQFF. In DNA, the CDR3 is TGTGCCAGCTTACTCAACTACAATGAGCAGTTCTTC.

The chain links TRBV20-1 to TRBJ2-3; 10 bases align to TRBD2. There are 15 residues in the CDR3. Germline loops: CDR1 DFQATT, CDR2 SNEGSKA (reference sequence). The trim removed 3 bases at V and 1 base at J, leaving 4 bases unmatched. The CDR3 region has the DNA TGCAGTGCTAGTGGGACTAGCGCCCGCACAGATACGCAGTATTTT. Amino acids: CSASGTSARTDTQYF.

This clonotype was recorded a few times. This chain joins TRBV12-3 or TRBV12-4 and TRBJ2-7; 9 bases match TRBD2. V was clipped by 3 bases and J by 3 bases; unmatched bases: 15. This CDR3 region has 18 residues. The CDR3 DNA reads as TGTGCCAGCAGTTTGTTACGAGGGCAGGCGGGAGGGCACTACGAGCAGTACTTC. Protein: CASSLLRGQAGGHYEQYF.

The chain links TRBV28 to TRBJ1-1; TRBD1 might be the D (5 bases). The CDR3 covers 12 residues. Germline V gene lookup returns CDR1 MDHEN and CDR2 SYDVKM. V was clipped by 3 bases and J by 8 bases, with 10 bases between them. The CDR3 nucleotides read TGTGCCAGCAGTTTCTGGCAGGGAGAAGCTTTCTTT. Amino acids: CASSFWQGEAFF.

The genes are TRBV12-3 or TRBV12-4 and TRBJ2-1; TRBD2 is a possible D gene (6 bases). The CDR3 has 14 residues. Trimming cost V 1 base and J 8 bases, with 12 bases left between them. CDR3 in DNA: TGTGCCAGCAGTTTAGACGCACTAGCAGATGAGCAGTTCTTC. This encodes CASSLDALADEQFF.

The rearrangement joins TRBV6-5 to TRBJ2-5; TRBD1 might be the D (5 bases). The CDR3 is 13 residues long. Germline CDR1 and CDR2: MNHEY and SVGAGI. Trimming took 8 bases from V and 3 from J, leaving 13 bases between them. CDR3 nucleotide sequence: TGTGCCAGCGGTGAAGGCAGGGAAGAGACCCAGTACTTC. It specifies CASGEGREETQYF.

This clonotype was recorded only once. This chain uses TRBV7-9 with TRBJ2-1; 7 nucleotides agree with TRBD2. Trimming took 0 bases from V and 0 from J; bases not matched to a gene: 5. The CDR3 runs to 17 residues. Germline loops: CDR1 SEHNR, CDR2 FQNEAQ (reference sequence). DNA for the CDR3: TGTGCCAGCAGCTTAGCGCTAGCGGCTCCCTCCTACAATGAGCAGTTCTTC. Translating gives CASSLALAAPSYNEQFF.

The CDR3 sequence: CASSPQDRGGGYTF. The CDR3 nucleotides are TGTGCCAGCAGCCCACAGGACAGGGGCGGTGGCTACACCTTC. The chain links TRBV3-1 to TRBJ1-2; 9 bases are a match to TRBD1. V shed 4 bases, J shed 7 bases, and the junction held 7 bases outside the gene matches. The CDR3 sequence is 14 residues long. CDR1 LGHDT and CDR2 YNNKEL come from the germline V gene (reference sequence). Full variable domain (outside the CDR3, taken from reference TRBV3-1 and TRBJ1-2): DTAVSQTPKYLVTQMGNDKSIKCEQNLGHDTMYWYKQDSKKFLKIMFSYNNKELIINETVPNRFSPKSPDKAHLNLHINSLELGDSAVYFCASSPQDRGGGYTFGSGTRLTVV.

The chain employs TRBV6-1 and TRBJ1-2; 9 bases match TRBD1. Trimming took 7 bases from V and 0 from J; bases not matched to a gene: 9. This CDR3 region has 16 residues. CDR1 MNHNS and CDR2 SASEGT come from the germline V gene. Here the CDR3 DNA reads TGTGCCAGCAAAGACGACAGGGGGAAGACTAACTATGGCTACACCTTC. Translation gives CASKDDRGKTNYGYTF.

The V and J genes are TRBV6-5 and TRBJ1-2; weak D call: TRBD1 (6 bases). This CDR3 region has 11 residues. V lost 4 bases and J 8 bases, leaving 8 bases between the germline ends. CDR1 and CDR2 (germline): MNHEY, SVGAGI. Written as DNA, the CDR3 is TGTGCCAGCAGTTGGGGGGCGGGCTACACCTTC. Residues: CASSWGAGYTF.

The chain recombines TRBV27 with TRBJ2-3; 9 nucleotides line up with TRBD2. Trimming removed 4 bases from V and 3 bases from J; junction bases left unmatched: 5. The CDR3 has 15 residues. Germline assignment: CDR1 MNHEY and CDR2 SMNVEV (reference sequence). The CDR3 is CASSWLGLATDTQYF. In DNA, the CDR3 is TGTGCCAGCAGTTGGTTGGGACTAGCAACAGATACGCAGTATTTT.